This T cell receptor beta chain was identified in a study of blood T cell repertoires in COVID-19. Study as a whole: Either two negative PCRs, clearance, or symptom resolution qualified Cohort 3 donors as recovered. T cells, B-cell-depleted T cells, or PBMCs provided the cDNA or gDNA that served as material. The United States, Italy and Spain provided the acute and convalescent COVID-19 samples.

This CDR3 comprises 15 residues. The V end lost 4 bases, the J end lost 5 bases, and 17 bases lay between the germline ends. The germline CDR1 and CDR2 sequences are SNHLY and FYNNEI. In the study's own analysis: The assay estimated nucleated cells by amplifying reference gene primers. Data came from immunoSEQ multiplex PCR; TCRdb stores just in-frame clones and leaves some out. V and J calls and clone size are given by that table; D and trimming were obtained from the DNA. The sample contains some 300,000 clones, 70% to 90% of which appear only once. The clonotype originates from a woman aged 55-70 years in a cohort exposed to, infected with or recovered from COVID-19 (not recorded which). Sequenced sample: PBMCs or T cells enriched from blood (not recorded which). The rearrangement uses TRBV2 and TRBJ2-5; D might be TRBD1 (6 bases). The CDR3 here is CASSVGASGAETQYF. In nucleotides, the CDR3 is TGTGCCAGCAGTGTGGGGGCCTCCGGAGCGGAGACCCAGTACTTC.